Following are 28 T cell receptor beta chains from one sample sequenced in a study of blood T cell repertoires in COVID-19. Assay used: immunoSEQ multiplex PCR; TCRdb lists only in-frame clones, some missing. Among about 300,000 clones listed, 88% were seen once. Sequenced input: peripheral blood. The source of these receptors is a young woman who had recovered from COVID-19.

The genes are TRBV5-5 and TRBJ2-3; 11 positions agree with TRBD1. Germline loops: CDR1 SGHKS, CDR2 YYEKEE (reference sequence). The trim removed 3 bases at V and 4 bases at J, leaving 7 bases unmatched. This CDR3 spans 16 amino acids. CDR3 region: CASSWAGTGGPDTQYF. The CDR3 DNA sequence: TGTGCCAGCAGCTGGGCCGGGACAGGGGGTCCAGATACGCAGTATTTT.

The V gene is TRBV11-3, the J gene TRBJ2-1; D is unclear. CDR3 length: 15 residues. CDR1 and CDR2 from the germline V gene are SGHNT and YENEEA. V shed 1 base and J shed 0 bases, with 7 bases lying between them. This CDR3 is CASSLVGDSYNEQFF. CDR3 bases: TGTGCCAGCAGCTTAGTAGGAGACTCCTACAATGAGCAGTTCTTC.

The chain carries TRBV6-5 and TRBJ2-3, with D hard to call. CDR3 length: 12 residues. Between the trimmed V and J ends, which lost 5 bases and 3 bases, there was a span of 6 bases. Germline V CDR1 and CDR2: MNHEY, SVGAGI. CDR3 DNA: TGTGCCAGCAGTCCGAGGACAGATACGCAGTATTTT. This sequence encodes CASSPRTDTQYF.

The chain carries TRBV27 and TRBJ1-4; D perhaps matches TRBD1 (5 bases). From germline, CDR1 is MNHEY and CDR2 SMNVEV (reference sequence). The CDR3 is 14 amino acids. Trimming shortened V by 3 bases and J by 8 bases, and 13 bases separated the two germline ends. CDR3 coding DNA: TGTGCCAGCAGTTTTATAGGGGCGCGGGAAAAACTGTTTTTT. This codes for CASSFIGAREKLFF.

The chain carries TRBV3-1 (or the pseudogene TRBV3-2) and TRBJ1-6; weak D call: TRBD1 (5 bases). V lost 4 bases and J lost 8, with 9 bases in between. This CDR3 region has 13 residues. The germline gives CDR1 LGHDT, CDR2 YNNKEL (reference sequence). The CDR3 DNA is TGTGCCAGCAGCCGACAGCAGGATTCACCCCTCCACTTT. Translation gives CASSRQQDSPLHF.

The chain uses TRBV5-1 and TRBJ2-3; 8 bases agree with TRBD2. Germline V gene data show CDR1 as SGHRS and CDR2 as YFSETQ. V lost 4 bases, J lost 4 bases, and 11 bases stayed unmatched. The CDR3 spans 16 residues. CDR3 region: CASSPGRGGRADTQYF. CDR3 nucleotides: TGCGCCAGCAGCCCCGGTCGGGGGGGCCGAGCAGATACGCAGTATTTT.

This chain connects TRBV11-3 to TRBJ2-1; D is perhaps TRBD1 (8 bases). V gave up 5 bases and J gave up 4 bases, with 18 bases separating them. The CDR3 length is 16 residues. Germline values: CDR1 SGHNT, CDR2 YENEEA. The CDR3 coding sequence is TGTGCCAGCAGCAACCGAGCGGGACAGGTGTACAATGAGCAGTTCTTC. It is translated as CASSNRAGQVYNEQFF.

The rearrangement links TRBV6-5 to TRBJ1-5; D might be TRBD1 (6 bases). V lost 7 bases and J 3 bases, leaving 16 bases between the germline ends. Germline V gene lookup returns CDR1 MNHEY and CDR2 SVGAGI. The CDR3 covers 15 residues. The CDR3 loop is CASTQGGGYNQPQHF. The CDR3 region has the DNA TGTGCCAGCACACAAGGGGGGGGCTACAATCAGCCCCAGCATTTT.

The chain carries TRBV4-2 and TRBJ2-5; TRBD2 agrees at 8 bases. Germline assignment: CDR1 LGHNA and CDR2 YNFKEQ. Trimming at V came to 1 base and at J to 5 bases, leaving 6 bases not matched to a gene. The CDR3 spans 15 residues. CDR3 nucleotide sequence: TGTGCCAGCAGCCAAGCCGGGGGGGGGACCGAGACCCAGTACTTC. Translated, it gives CASSQAGGGTETQYF.

This sequence joins TRBV18 and TRBJ1-1; tentatively, D is TRBD1 (5 bases). Trimming removed 5 bases at V and 4 bases at J, with 14 bases between. CDR1 and CDR2 from the germline V gene are KGHSH and LQKENI. The CDR3 runs to 14 residues. The CDR3 reads CASSGFTRGTEAFF. CDR3 nucleotides: TGTGCCAGCTCAGGTTTTACAAGGGGCACTGAAGCTTTCTTT.

As for this clone: This sample includes further DNA sequences coding for the same CDR3. The gene calls are TRBV29-1 and TRBJ1-4, with a tentative D call TRBD1 (5 bases). CDR3 length equals 11 residues. The germline V gene has CDR1 SQVTM and CDR2 ANQGSEA. V lost 3 bases and J lost 8, with 7 bases in between. In nucleotides, the CDR3 is TGCAGCGTTGATCGGGGGGAAAAACTGTTTTTT. It translates to CSVDRGEKLFF.

A single count supports this clone. The rearrangement joins TRBV27 to TRBJ1-3; D not resolved. The V and J ends lost 2 bases and 1 base respectively, with 9 bases between them. This CDR3 has 15 amino acids. Per the germline V gene, CDR1 is MNHEY and CDR2 is SMNVEV (reference sequence). The CDR3 here is CASSLNRRSGNTIYF. The CDR3 nucleotides read TGTGCCAGCAGTTTAAATCGCAGATCTGGAAACACCATATATTTT.

In DNA form, the CDR3 reads TGTGCCTGGAAGTTGCAGGGGGGAACCGGGGAGCTGTTTTTT. It translates to CAWKLQGGTGELFF. This chain uses TRBV30 with TRBJ2-2; a weak D match, TRBD1 (7 bases). CDR1 is GTSNPN and CDR2 is SVGIG in the germline V gene (reference sequence). The V and J ends lost 4 bases and 5 bases respectively, with 14 bases between them. The CDR3 spans 14 residues.

V usage is TRBV18 and J usage is TRBJ1-2; D gene ambiguous. The germline V gene encodes CDR1 KGHSH and CDR2 LQKENI. The CDR3 length is 14 residues. V gave up 0 bases and J gave up 1 base, with 6 bases separating them. The CDR3: CASSPPARNYGYTF. CDR3 coding DNA: TGTGCCAGCTCACCACCGGCCCGTAACTATGGCTACACCTTC.

The V call is TRBV6-5, the J call TRBJ1-5; D gene uncertain. Germline CDR1 reads MNHEY; CDR2 reads SVGAGI. Trimming pared 7 bases from V and 2 bases from J, leaving 9 bases between. The CDR3 is 13 residues long. The CDR3 region has the DNA TGTGCCAGCATTTTCCAGGGCAATCAGCCCCAGCATTTT. Its protein product is CASIFQGNQPQHF.

The V gene is TRBV16, the J gene TRBJ2-1, with a weak D call TRBD2 (5 bases). The CDR3 runs 14 residues. Deletions cut 5 bases from V and 4 bases from J, with 12 bases between. The V gene's germline CDR1 is KGHSY and CDR2 FQNENV. CDR3 sequence (DNA): TGTGCCAGCAGCTCCCTCGGGGTTTACAATGAGCAGTTCTTC. As protein: CASSSLGVYNEQFF.

This clone has only one observation. The chain recombines TRBV7-2 with TRBJ2-2, with 11 bases matching TRBD2. The CDR3 length is 18 residues. Germline lookup yields CDR1 SGHTA and CDR2 FQGNSA. V lost 2 bases and J lost 2; bases outside the gene matches: 7. For the CDR3, the DNA is TGTGCCAGCAGCTTAAAGGCTAGCGGGGGGACAAACACCGGGGAGCTGTTTTTT. It specifies CASSLKASGGTNTGELFF.

The genes are TRBV6-5 and TRBJ1-1, with D perhaps TRBD1 (6 bases). Trimming took 3 bases from V and 4 from J, leaving 12 bases between them. This CDR3 comprises 14 residues. Germline-derived CDR1 and CDR2 are MNHEY and SVGAGI. The CDR3 DNA sequence: TGTGCCAGCAGTTATAGGGGGTACGGCACTGAAGCTTTCTTT. This codes for CASSYRGYGTEAFF.

The chain employs TRBV5-1 and TRBJ1-1, with D maybe TRBD1 (6 bases). Germline values: CDR1 SGHRS, CDR2 YFSETQ. V was pared by 4 bases and J by 3 bases, with 13 bases between. This CDR3 is built from 14 residues. The CDR3 nucleotides are TGCGCCAGCAGCCCCTGGGACACCTACACTGAAGCTTTCTTT. Its protein product is CASSPWDTYTEAFF.

The chain has TRBV19 and TRBJ1-5; TRBD1 aligns across 8 bases. Trimming removed 3 bases from V and 2 bases from J; junction bases left unmatched: 6. The CDR3 sequence is 16 residues long. Germline values: CDR1 LNHDA, CDR2 SQIVND (reference sequence). DNA of the CDR3: TGTGCCAGTAGTATCTTCAGGGGGCCGGGCAATCAGCCCCAGCATTTT. Its protein product is CASSIFRGPGNQPQHF. The whole variable domain, remainder taken from reference TRBV19 and TRBJ1-5, is DGGITQSPKYLFRKEGQNVTLSCEQNLNHDAMYWYRQDPGQGLRLIYYSQIVNDFQKGDIAEGYSVSREKKESFPLTVTSAQKNPTAFYLCASSIFRGPGNQPQHFGDGTRLSIL.

This clone showed up just once. This chain joins TRBV2 and TRBJ1-5; possible D gene TRBD1, 5 bases. V lost 6 bases, J lost 10 bases, and 7 bases lay in between. This CDR3 region has 10 residues. CDR1 and CDR2 (germline): SNHLY, FYNNEI. In DNA form, the CDR3 reads TGTGCCAGCAGCAGGGAACCCCAGCATTTT. It specifies CASSREPQHF.

The CDR3 spells CASSSRNEIPGELFF. The DNA for the CDR3 is TGTGCCAGCAGTAGCAGGAACGAAATCCCCGGGGAGCTGTTTTTT. V is TRBV6-5 and J is TRBJ2-2, with no clear D. V was pared by 5 bases and J by 6 bases, with 16 bases between. The CDR3 totals 15 residues. From germline, CDR1 is MNHEY and CDR2 SVGAGI.

The chain has TRBV12-3 or TRBV12-4 and TRBJ2-1; the match to TRBD1 covers 8 bases. The trim removed 4 bases at V and 6 bases at J, leaving 2 bases unmatched. The CDR3 runs to 13 residues. This CDR3 reads CASSSTGANEQFF. The CDR3, as DNA: TGTGCCAGCAGTTCGACAGGGGCCAATGAGCAGTTCTTC.

The chain links TRBV7-9 to TRBJ1-3; maybe TRBD1 (6 bases). Trimming pared 5 bases from V and 1 base from J, leaving 18 bases between. The CDR3 runs to 17 residues. Germline CDR1 and CDR2: SEHNR and FQNEAQ (reference sequence). The CDR3 sequence is CASSPRPTGPSGNTIYF. In nucleotides, the CDR3 is TGTGCCAGCAGCCCGCGCCCAACAGGGCCATCTGGAAACACCATATATTTT. The variable domain in full, completed from reference TRBV7-9 and TRBJ1-3, reads DTGVSQNPRHKITKRGQNVTFRCDPISEHNRLYWYRQTLGQGPEFLTYFQNEAQLEKSRLLSDRFSAERPKGSFSTLEIQRTEQGDSAMYLCASSPRPTGPSGNTIYFGEGSWLTVV.

The genes are TRBV29-1 and TRBJ1-1; unclear D gene. This CDR3 has 13 amino acids. Germline loops: CDR1 SQVTM, CDR2 ANQGSEA. With 3 bases removed from V and 4 bases from J, the gap between germline ends came to 12 bases. The CDR3 is CSVDSGIVTEAFF. CDR3 sequence (DNA): TGCAGCGTTGATTCCGGTATCGTCACTGAAGCTTTCTTT.

A few counts support this clone. This same CDR3 is encoded by further DNA sequences in the sample. The chain combines TRBV28 with TRBJ1-2; 10 bases align to TRBD1. CDR3 size: 13 residues. Germline assignment: CDR1 MDHEN and CDR2 SYDVKM. After removal of 7 bases from V and 5 bases from J, the junction contained 4 bases not matched to a gene. As DNA, the CDR3 is TGTGCCAGCACCCCGGACAGGGGGTATGGCTACACCTTC. Translating gives CASTPDRGYGYTF.

This clone was seen a few times. The chain has TRBV6-2 or TRBV6-3 and TRBJ2-7; 7 bases line up with TRBD1. CDR1 MNHEY and CDR2 SVGEGT come from the germline V gene. Germline trimming cut 6 bases from V and 12 bases from J; bases unmatched to any gene: 11. This CDR3 has 12 residues. Written as DNA, the CDR3 is TGTGCCAGCAGCCGGGACAGCCCTCCTACGTACTTC. This translates into CASSRDSPPTYF.

This clone has more than one count but fewer than ten. V gene TRBV7-2 combines with J gene TRBJ1-2; D is uncertain. Trimming removed 5 bases at V and 4 bases at J, with 11 bases between. Germline V lookup: CDR1 SGHTA, CDR2 FQGNSA. The CDR3 loop spans 13 amino acids. CDR3 sequence (DNA): TGTGCCAGCAGCGTAGAGCCGATCTATGGCTACACCTTC. It encodes CASSVEPIYGYTF. Combining the CDR3 with reference TRBV7-2 and TRBJ1-2 gives the whole variable domain GAGVSQSPSNKVTEKGKDVELRCDPISGHTALYWYRQSLGQGLEFLIYFQGNSAPDKSGLPSDRFSAERTGGSVSTLTIQRTQQEDSAVYLCASSVEPIYGYTFGSGTRLTVV.